These 14 T cell receptor beta chains came from one sample sequenced in a study of blood T cell repertoires in COVID-19. Assay: immunoSEQ multiplex PCR; the TCRdb copy retains only in-frame clones and omits some. The sample includes roughly 150,000 clones, 88% of them seen just once. The source material was peripheral blood. The receptor set was obtained from a woman between 65 and 79 years old with acute or convalescent COVID-19.

This chain joins TRBV11-1 and TRBJ1-1; possibly TRBD1 for D (6 bases). CDR1 and CDR2 from the germline V gene are SGHAT and FQDESV (reference sequence). With 3 bases removed from V and 1 base from J, the gap between germline ends came to 9 bases. This CDR3 comprises 14 residues. CDR3 DNA sequence: TGTGCCAGCAGCTTTGGGGGCGCGAACACTGAAGCTTTCTTT. It is translated as CASSFGGANTEAFF.

The CDR3 nucleotides are TGTGCCAGCAGTGCACGGGGTAGCGGGGGGCCCTACAATGAGCAGTTCTTC. This sequence encodes CASSARGSGGPYNEQFF. The chain links TRBV6-1 to TRBJ2-1; 10 bases align to TRBD2. The CDR3 consists of 17 residues. Germline V lookup: CDR1 MNHNS, CDR2 SASEGT. With 4 bases clipped from V and 2 bases from J, the junction kept 8 bases outside the gene matches.

This chain uses TRBV4-2 with TRBJ1-1; the D gene is possibly TRBD1 (6 bases). Germline CDR1 is LGHNA and CDR2 is YNFKEQ. V dropped 1 base and J dropped 1 base, with 13 bases sitting between them. The CDR3 has 16 residues. The CDR3 loop reads CASSQALGHQNTEAFF. DNA of the CDR3: TGTGCCAGCAGCCAAGCCCTGGGACACCAGAACACTGAAGCTTTCTTT.

J is TRBJ2-5 and V is TRBV9; 7 positions agree with TRBD1. V trimming: 3 bases; J trimming: 0 bases; junction bases outside the gene matches: 5. Germline V gene data show CDR1 as SGDLS and CDR2 as YYNGEE. The CDR3 consists of 15 residues. CDR3 sequence: CASSGEQGYQETQYF. The CDR3 DNA sequence: TGTGCCAGCAGCGGGGAACAGGGGTACCAAGAGACCCAGTACTTC.

The J gene is TRBJ1-1, the V gene TRBV7-9; no reliable D call. CDR1 and CDR2 from the germline V gene are SEHNR and FQNEAQ (reference sequence). V lost 1 base and J lost 1, with 10 bases in between. The CDR3 has 15 residues. The CDR3 DNA is TGTGCCAGCAGCTTAGTTGGCAAAACGAACACTGAAGCTTTCTTT. Protein sequence: CASSLVGKTNTEAFF.

The rearrangement joins TRBV24-1 to TRBJ1-2; maybe TRBD1 (6 bases). V was shortened by 2 bases and J by 1 base, with 16 bases between the two germline ends. Germline lookup yields CDR1 KGHDR and CDR2 SFDVKD. The CDR3 sequence is 17 residues long. DNA for the CDR3: TGTGCCACCAGTGATTCCTCGGGGGGCCTTGGTAACTATGGCTACACCTTC. Translation gives CATSDSSGGLGNYGYTF.

The chain carries TRBV7-2 and TRBJ1-2; TRBD1 is a possible D gene (5 bases). Per the germline V gene, CDR1 is SGHTA and CDR2 is FQGNSA. The CDR3 totals 14 residues. Deletions cut 1 base from V and 7 bases from J, with 13 bases between. CDR3 amino acids: CASSLGWGGTGYTF. CDR3 DNA sequence: TGTGCCAGCAGCTTAGGATGGGGCGGGACTGGCTACACCTTC.

The chain combines TRBV5-5 with TRBJ1-5; possibly TRBD1 for D (6 bases). The CDR3 has 18 amino acids. Germline lookup yields CDR1 SGHKS and CDR2 YYEKEE (reference sequence). The ends were cut back, 4 bases at V and 0 bases at J, with 20 bases in the middle. The chain's CDR3 is CASSELGAPPYSNQPQHF. For the CDR3, the DNA is TGTGCCAGCAGCGAATTGGGGGCCCCGCCGTATAGCAATCAGCCCCAGCATTTT.

The gene calls are TRBV2 and TRBJ2-1; TRBD1 matches at 8 bases. The ends lost 10 bases at V and 4 bases at J; junction bases unmatched: 12. CDR3 size: 15 residues. The germline CDR1 and CDR2 sequences are SNHLY and FYNNEI. The DNA of the CDR3 is TGTGCCAACTCCCAGGGGCAGGGGGCTTACAATGAGCAGTTCTTC. Translated, it gives CANSQGQGAYNEQFF.

The chain has TRBV27 and TRBJ1-1, with D possibly matching TRBD1 (6 bases). V lost 5 bases and J 4 bases, leaving 14 bases between the germline ends. Germline lookup yields CDR1 MNHEY and CDR2 SMNVEV (reference sequence). The CDR3 is made up of 14 amino acids. DNA for the CDR3: TGTGCCAGCAGTCCGACAGGCCGCCCCACTGAAGCTTTCTTT. Its protein is CASSPTGRPTEAFF.

The chain uses TRBV19 and TRBJ2-1; 12 bases line up with TRBD1. After removal of 5 bases from V and 9 bases from J, the junction contained 8 bases not matched to a gene. There are 15 residues in the CDR3. Germline-derived CDR1 and CDR2 are LNHDA and SQIVND (reference sequence). The CDR3 is CASSSRDRGHFEQFF. The CDR3 nucleotides are TGTGCCAGTAGTTCCCGGGACAGGGGGCATTTTGAGCAGTTCTTC.

The CDR3 loop is CASPGIREVNTEAFF. In nucleotides, the CDR3 is TGTGCCAGCCCGGGAATTCGGGAGGTTAACACTGAAGCTTTCTTT. The J gene is TRBJ1-1, the V gene TRBV6-5; D call uncertain. Germline CDR1 MNHEY, CDR2 SVGAGI. The length of the CDR3 is 15 residues. V dropped 8 bases and J dropped 2 bases, with 18 bases sitting between them.

This chain links TRBV19 with TRBJ2-7; the match to TRBD1 covers 10 bases. The junction had 1 base not matched to a gene; V was cut back by 5 bases and J by 3 bases. The CDR3 covers 13 residues. Germline V gene sequence: CDR1 LNHDA, CDR2 SQIVND (reference sequence). CDR3 in amino acids: CASSDRGLYEQYF. CDR3 sequence (DNA): TGTGCCAGTAGTGACAGGGGGCTCTACGAGCAGTACTTC. The variable domain in full, with the rest retrieved from reference TRBV19 and TRBJ2-7, is DGGITQSPKYLFRKEGQNVTLSCEQNLNHDAMYWYRQDPGQGLRLIYYSQIVNDFQKGDIAEGYSVSREKKESFPLTVTSAQKNPTAFYLCASSDRGLYEQYFGPGTRLTVT.

This sequence joins TRBV2 and TRBJ1-6; D perhaps matches TRBD1 (6 bases). This CDR3 is built from 14 residues. Germline lookup yields CDR1 SNHLY and CDR2 FYNNEI. V dropped 5 bases and J dropped 7 bases, with 12 bases sitting between them. CDR3 coding DNA: TGTGCCAGCAGTTCCACAGGGCGGAATTCACCCCTCCACTTT. It encodes CASSSTGRNSPLHF. Based on the CDR3 plus reference TRBV2 and TRBJ1-6, the full variable domain is EPEVTQTPSHQVTQMGQEVILRCVPISNHLYFYWYRQILGQKVEFLVSFYNNEISEKSEIFDDQFSVERPDGSNFTLKIRSTKLEDSAMYFCASSSTGRNSPLHFGNGTRLTVT.